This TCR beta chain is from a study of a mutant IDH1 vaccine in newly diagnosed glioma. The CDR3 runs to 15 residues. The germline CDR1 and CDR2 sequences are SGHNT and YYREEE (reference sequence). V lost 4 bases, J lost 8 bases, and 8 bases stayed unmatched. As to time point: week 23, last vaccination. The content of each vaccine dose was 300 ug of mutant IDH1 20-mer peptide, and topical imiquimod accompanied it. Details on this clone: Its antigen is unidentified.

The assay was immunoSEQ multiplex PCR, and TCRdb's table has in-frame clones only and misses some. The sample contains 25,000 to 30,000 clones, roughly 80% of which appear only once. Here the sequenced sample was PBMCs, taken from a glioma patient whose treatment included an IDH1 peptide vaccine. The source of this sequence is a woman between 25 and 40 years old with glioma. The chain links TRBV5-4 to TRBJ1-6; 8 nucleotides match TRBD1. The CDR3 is CASSDRQGRDSPLHF. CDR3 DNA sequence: TGTGCCAGCAGCGATCGACAGGGGAGGGATTCACCCCTCCACTTT.